This is a list of T cell receptor beta chains from one sample in a study of early T cells in non-severe SARS-CoV-2 infection. A single record per CDR3 protein comes from TCRdb applying MiXCR to the 5' RACE reads. The data hold approximately 77,000 distinct CDR3 sequences, with approximately 12% observed a single time. Sequences were obtained from whole blood. The receptors were sampled from an adult who was a healthcare worker with PCR-confirmed SARS-CoV-2 infection or an uninfected control (not recorded which). The CDR3 runs from the conserved cysteine through the conserved F or W. D genes are given only for firm matches. Rows give clone size only sometimes, using once, few, many, or a class for an expanded clone.

abundance: NA
v_gene: TRBV5-4
d_gene: NA
j_gene: TRBJ2-3
CDR3nt: TGTGCCAGCAGCCTCAGGACTCTGGATCTGGATACGCAGTATTTT
CDR3aa: CASSLRTLDLDTQYF

abundance: few
v_gene: TRBV28
d_gene: NA
j_gene: TRBJ2-1
CDR3nt: TGTGCCAGCCGCCTGTCGGGGGACTTGGTCGGTGAGCAGTTCTTC
CDR3aa: CASRLSGDLVGEQFF

abundance: NA
v_gene: TRBV29-1
d_gene: TRBD1
j_gene: TRBJ2-7
CDR3nt: TGCAGCGTATCCGGGACAGGGCACTACGAGCAGTACTTC
CDR3aa: CSVSGTGHYEQYF

abundance: many
v_gene: TRBV5-4
d_gene: TRBD2
j_gene: TRBJ2-5
CDR3nt: TGTGCCAGCAGCTTGGCCGGACGGCGGGAGGCCACAGAGACCCAGTACTTC
CDR3aa: CASSLAGRREATETQYF

abundance: many
v_gene: TRBV20-1
d_gene: TRBD1
j_gene: TRBJ2-7
CDR3nt: TGCAGTGCTGCAGGGGGCGCCTGGCAGTACTTC
CDR3aa: CSAAGGAWQYF

abundance: NA
v_gene: TRBV24-1
d_gene: TRBD1
j_gene: TRBJ2-3
CDR3nt: TGTGCCACCAGTGAGACCGGGACAGGGGCAGATACGCAGTATTTT
CDR3aa: CATSETGTGADTQYF

abundance: many
v_gene: TRBV20-1
d_gene: NA
j_gene: TRBJ1-5
CDR3nt: TGCAGTGCCCGACTAGGGGATAGGGGCAATCAGCCCCAGCATTTT
CDR3aa: CSARLGDRGNQPQHF

abundance: NA
v_gene: TRBV30
d_gene: NA
j_gene: TRBJ2-3
CDR3nt: TGTGCCTGGAGTGTACTAGATACGCAGTATTTT
CDR3aa: CAWSVLDTQYF

abundance: NA
v_gene: TRBV5-1
d_gene: TRBD2
j_gene: TRBJ2-1
CDR3nt: TGCGCCAGCAGCCCTTGGGCTAGCGGAGGGAATGAGCAGTTCTTC
CDR3aa: CASSPWASGGNEQFF

abundance: few
v_gene: TRBV21-1
d_gene: NA
j_gene: TRBJ2-5
CDR3nt: TGTGCCAGCATGCCAAGGGTTTTCAACCAAGAGACCCAGTACTTC
CDR3aa: CASMPRVFNQETQYF

abundance: many
v_gene: TRBV29-1
d_gene: TRBD1
j_gene: TRBJ1-1
CDR3nt: TGCAGCGTTAACGACAGGGTGAGGGACACTGAAGCTTTCTTT
CDR3aa: CSVNDRVRDTEAFF

abundance: many
v_gene: TRBV9
d_gene: TRBD1
j_gene: TRBJ2-2
CDR3nt: TGTGCCAGCAGCGAACAGGGGCCGAACACCGGGGAGCTGTTTTTT
CDR3aa: CASSEQGPNTGELFF

abundance: few
v_gene: TRBV20-1
d_gene: NA
j_gene: TRBJ2-1
CDR3nt: TGCAGTGCTAGGGTGGGGAGCAGGGCAGGGAATGAGCAGTTCTTC
CDR3aa: CSARVGSRAGNEQFF

abundance: NA
v_gene: TRBV18
d_gene: TRBD2
j_gene: TRBJ2-5
CDR3nt: TGTGCCAGCTCACCAGGAGGGAGGGCCCAGACCCAGTACTTC
CDR3aa: CASSPGGRAQTQYF

abundance: few
v_gene: TRBV6-5
d_gene: TRBD1
j_gene: TRBJ2-1
CDR3nt: TGTGCCAGCAGTTATTCCGTGACAGGGTTTCCGTTCTTC
CDR3aa: CASSYSVTGFPFF

abundance: medium-sized
v_gene: TRBV14
d_gene: TRBD2
j_gene: TRBJ2-3
CDR3nt: TGTGCCAGCAGCCATACTAGCGGGAGAACAGATACGCAGTATTTT
CDR3aa: CASSHTSGRTDTQYF

abundance: NA
v_gene: TRBV5-4
d_gene: TRBD1
j_gene: TRBJ2-2
CDR3nt: TGTGCCAGCAGATCGGACAGGGACACGCTGAACACCGGGGAGCTGTTTTTT
CDR3aa: CASRSDRDTLNTGELFF

abundance: many
v_gene: TRBV6-1
d_gene: NA
j_gene: TRBJ1-2
CDR3nt: TGTGCCAGCAGTGTCCTCTTCGAGACGGTATCAGCTAACTATGGCTACACCTTC
CDR3aa: CASSVLFETVSANYGYTF

abundance: few
v_gene: TRBV2
d_gene: NA
j_gene: TRBJ2-1
CDR3nt: TGTGCCAGCAGTTTTCTGAGGGGGGCCGGGAATGAGCAGTTCTTC
CDR3aa: CASSFLRGAGNEQFF

abundance: many
v_gene: TRBV7-9
d_gene: TRBD2
j_gene: TRBJ2-7
CDR3nt: TGTGCCAGCAGCTTACGGGGGGTCTACGAGCAGTACTTC
CDR3aa: CASSLRGVYEQYF

abundance: NA
v_gene: TRBV6-5
d_gene: NA
j_gene: TRBJ2-1
CDR3nt: TGTGCCAGCAAAAGTTTTGAGCCTTTGGGTGAGCAGTTCTTC
CDR3aa: CASKSFEPLGEQFF

abundance: NA
v_gene: TRBV2
d_gene: TRBD2
j_gene: TRBJ2-3
CDR3nt: TGTGCCAGCCGGCGGGAGGGCCGATCAGATACGCAGTATTTT
CDR3aa: CASRREGRSDTQYF

abundance: many
v_gene: TRBV20-1
d_gene: TRBD2
j_gene: TRBJ2-3
CDR3nt: TGCAGTGCGACTAGCGGGAGCACAGATACGCAGTATTTT
CDR3aa: CSATSGSTDTQYF